This TCR beta chain emerged from a study of early T cells in non-severe SARS-CoV-2 infection. Study details: Whole-blood bulk RNA, unsorted, was sequenced, and chains were unpaired.

General study findings and limits: Reliance on VDJdb matching favored anti-spike CD8 responses; private and CD4 specificities were missed.

This clonotype was counted between two and nine times. As yet, its antigen is unknown. Germline CDR1 LGHDT, CDR2 YNNKEL (reference sequence). With 1 base removed from V and 1 base from J, the gap between germline ends came to 5 bases. The CDR3 length is 13 residues. Each cDNA molecule carried a unique molecular identifier. TCRdb ran MiXCR on the 5' RACE reads and lists one entry per CDR3 protein. The table includes 50,000 or so distinct CDR3 sequences, 10% to 15% detected once. This clonotype originated in an adult who was a healthcare worker with PCR-confirmed SARS-CoV-2 infection or an uninfected control (not recorded which). Sequencing input: whole blood. The rearrangement links TRBV3-1 to TRBJ2-7; D not resolved. For the CDR3, the DNA is TGTGCCAGCAGCCAAGCTTGGTCCTACGAGCAGTACTTC. Translating gives CASSQAWSYEQYF.